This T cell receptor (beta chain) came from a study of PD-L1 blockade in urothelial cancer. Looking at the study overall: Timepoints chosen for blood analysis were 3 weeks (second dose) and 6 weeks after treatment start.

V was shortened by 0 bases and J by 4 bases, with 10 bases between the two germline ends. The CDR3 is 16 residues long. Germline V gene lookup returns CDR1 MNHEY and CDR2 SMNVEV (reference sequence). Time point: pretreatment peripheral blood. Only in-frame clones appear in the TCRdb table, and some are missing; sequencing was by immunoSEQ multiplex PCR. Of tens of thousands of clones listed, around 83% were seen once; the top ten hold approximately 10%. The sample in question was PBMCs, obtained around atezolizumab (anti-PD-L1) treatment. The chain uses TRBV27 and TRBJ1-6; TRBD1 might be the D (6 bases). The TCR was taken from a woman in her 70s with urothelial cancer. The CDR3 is CASSLSRGTYNSPLHF. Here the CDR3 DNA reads TGTGCCAGCAGTTTATCAAGGGGGACGTATAATTCACCCCTCCACTTT.